The rows below give T cell receptor beta chains drawn from one sample of a study of T cell changes during pregnancy in multiple sclerosis. TCRdb's copy holds only in-frame clones and misses some; the assay was immunoSEQ multiplex PCR. The table lists roughly 47,000 clones, roughly 92% of them singletons. Sequenced here: CD8+ T cells from peripheral blood mononuclear cells, sampled before pregnancy. The receptors were gathered from a female donor with multiple sclerosis, enrolled in a pregnancy study. CDR3s include the opening cysteine and the closing phenylalanine or tryptophan. The D gene is left open where the match is weak. Not all rows give a size; the values are once, few, many and, for expanded clones, a class.

D,J,size,V,DNA,CDR3
TRBD1,TRBJ2-1,-,TRBV4-3,TGCGCCAGCAGCCAAGAATGGGACAGTCCCTACAATGAGCAGTTCTTC,CASSQEWDSPYNEQFF
TRBD1,TRBJ2-5,-,TRBV7-9,TGTGCCAGCAGCTTATTAGTAGACAGGGGGGAGACCCAGTACTTC,CASSLLVDRGETQYF
-,TRBJ2-7,once,TRBV25-1,TGTGCCAGCAGTATGAGCTACGAGCAGTACTTC,CASSMSYEQYF
-,TRBJ1-5,-,TRBV2,TGTGCCAGCAGACAGACCAATCAGCCCCAGCATTTT,CASRQTNQPQHF
TRBD1,TRBJ2-7,-,TRBV29-1,TGCAGCGTTGACAATCGGGACAGCTCCTACGAGCAGTACTTC,CSVDNRDSSYEQYF
-,TRBJ2-7,-,TRBV6-1,TGTGCCAGCAGACTCTTGGACAGTCCCTCCTACGAGCAGTACTTC,CASRLLDSPSYEQYF
TRBD1,TRBJ1-1,few,TRBV29-1,TGCAGCGACGGACAGGGTGTTTACACTGAAGCTTTCTTT,CSDGQGVYTEAFF
TRBD1,TRBJ2-7,-,TRBV13,TGTGCCAGCAGCGAGCCTATTACAGGGGGCGAGCAGTACTTC,CASSEPITGGEQYF
TRBD1,TRBJ2-2,-,TRBV4-3,TGCGCCAGCAGCCCGGACAGGGGGGGGGACACCGGGGAGCTGTTTTTT,CASSPDRGGDTGELFF
TRBD2,TRBJ2-7,-,TRBV27,TGTGCCAGCAGTTGGGGAGCGGGAGCCCCCTCCTACGAGCAGTACTTC,CASSWGAGAPSYEQYF
TRBD1,TRBJ1-2,-,TRBV29-1,TGCAGCGTTGACTCTACAGGGGGGAGAGGCTACACCTTC,CSVDSTGGRGYTF
-,TRBJ1-1,-,TRBV29-1,TGCAGCGTTGAGGGGGGGAACACTGAAGCTTTCTTT,CSVEGGNTEAFF
TRBD2,TRBJ2-5,once,TRBV5-4,TGTGCCAGCAGCTTAGGACTAGTATCGGAGACCCAGTACTTC,CASSLGLVSETQYF
TRBD1,TRBJ2-5,-,TRBV28,TGTGCCAGCGTGAAATGGACAGGGGGGCTAGAGACCCAGTACTTC,CASVKWTGGLETQYF
-,TRBJ2-3,-,TRBV25-1,TGTGCCAGCAGTGACTTTAGGGGATCTAGCACAGATACGCAGTATTTT,CASSDFRGSSTDTQYF
TRBD1,TRBJ2-7,-,TRBV4-1,TGCGCCAGCAGCCGGACAGGGGGGGCCTACGAGCAGTACTTC,CASSRTGGAYEQYF
TRBD1,TRBJ1-2,-,TRBV19,TGTGCCAGCTGGCAGGGGGCGCGCGGCTACACCTTC,CASWQGARGYTF
-,TRBJ2-1,-,TRBV5-4,TGTGCCAGCAGCTTTTTTGGGAGTGATGAGCAGTTCTTC,CASSFFGSDEQFF
-,TRBJ1-1,-,TRBV5-4,TGTGCCAGCAGCTCAGACGGGGACACTGAAGCTTTCTTT,CASSSDGDTEAFF
TRBD1,TRBJ1-4,-,TRBV9,TGTGCCAGCAGCGTACGTCCCCTCCAGGGGGCAGCTAATGAAAAACTGTTTTTT,CASSVRPLQGAANEKLFF
-,TRBJ2-2,-,TRBV9,TGTGCCAGCAGTACAAACACCGGGGAGCTGTTTTTT,CASSTNTGELFF
-,TRBJ2-3,-,TRBV5-6,TGTGCCAGCAGCTTGCCAGTTTCAGATACGCAGTATTTT,CASSLPVSDTQYF
TRBD1,TRBJ2-7,-,TRBV28,TGTGCCAGCAGTTTAGCTCCGGGACAGTACGAGCAGTACTTC,CASSLAPGQYEQYF
-,TRBJ2-7,-,TRBV21-1,TGTGCCAGCAGCAAAAGGTGCGTAGACCGGGAGGGCCCCGAGCAGTACTTC,CASSKRCVDREGPEQYF
-,TRBJ2-1,-,TRBV7-9,TGTGCCAGCAGCTTAGGGGCTTCTTCCTACAATGAGCAGTTCTTC,CASSLGASSYNEQFF
-,TRBJ2-2,-,TRBV7-2,TGTGCCAGCAGCCTATCCGTACCGGGACTCCTTTTGAAAACCGGGGAGCTGTTTTTT,CASSLSVPGLLLKTGELFF
TRBD1,TRBJ1-2,-,TRBV7-8,TGTGCCAGCAGATCGGGACAGGAAGGTTTCGAAGGCTACACCTTC,CASRSGQEGFEGYTF
TRBD2,TRBJ2-1,-,TRBV28,TGTGCCAGCAGTTTACTAGCTAGCGGGAGGGGAGTGGAGCAGTTCTTC,CASSLLASGRGVEQFF
TRBD2,TRBJ2-1,-,TRBV9,TGTGCCAGCAGCGAGGAGGGACTAGCGGTCTACAATGAGCAGTTCTTC,CASSEEGLAVYNEQFF
TRBD2,TRBJ2-2,-,TRBV27,TGTGCCAGCGGGCTAGGAACTAGCGGGTGGACGAACACCGGGGAGCTGTTTTTT,CASGLGTSGWTNTGELFF
-,TRBJ2-7,-,TRBV9,TGTGCCAGCAGCGACCACCGGGACGAGCAGTACTTC,CASSDHRDEQYF
TRBD2,TRBJ2-5,-,TRBV27,TGTGCCAGCAGTTTTCTAGCGGGAGACGAGACCCAGTACTTC,CASSFLAGDETQYF
TRBD2,TRBJ2-1,-,TRBV29-1,TGCAGCAAAATAGCGGGAGAACGGAATGAGCAGTTCTTC,CSKIAGERNEQFF
-,TRBJ2-7,once,TRBV27,TGTGCCAGCAGTCCAGCACAGGGTTACTACGAGCAGTACTTC,CASSPAQGYYEQYF
-,TRBJ2-7,-,TRBV5-6,TGTGCCAGCAGCCAGGGGGGCTACGAGCAGTACTTC,CASSQGGYEQYF
TRBD1,TRBJ2-7,once,TRBV6-5,TGTGCCAGCGGACAGGGCCTAAGCTCCTACGAGCAGTACTTC,CASGQGLSSYEQYF
TRBD2,TRBJ2-5,-,TRBV13,TGTGCCAGCAGCCCCCGGTTAGCGGGATACCAAGAGACCCAGTACTTC,CASSPRLAGYQETQYF
-,TRBJ1-1,-,TRBV27,TGTGCCAGCAGTTTTGGCCCCGTCAGGGTTACTGAAGCTTTCTTT,CASSFGPVRVTEAFF
-,TRBJ1-5,-,TRBV4-1,TGCGCCAGCAGCCAAGATTTACAGGGCGTGGAGCCCCAGCATTTT,CASSQDLQGVEPQHF
TRBD2,TRBJ2-1,many,TRBV10-3,TGTGCCATCAGTGAGTCGATGGGGGCTAGCGGGTACAATGAGCAGTTCTTC,CAISESMGASGYNEQFF